A single sample is the source of the 31 T cell receptor beta chains below, sequenced in a study of cytotoxic CD8 clonotypes in ibrutinib-treated CLL. The protocol was immunoSEQ multiplex PCR, while the TCRdb copy is restricted to in-frame clones and leaves out a portion. The sample includes 250,000 or so clones, 60% to 75% of them seen just once. Sequenced material: PBMCs, taken after 24 months of ibrutinib treatment. These receptors all come from a human donor with chronic lymphocytic leukemia.

The chain uses TRBV29-1 and TRBJ2-7; maybe TRBD2 (5 bases). The V gene's germline CDR1 is SQVTM and CDR2 ANQGSEA. Trimming stripped 1 base from V and 5 bases from J, with 9 bases between. This CDR3 region has 12 residues. The CDR3 DNA sequence: TGCAGCGTTGAAGGCGGGCCGGACGAGCAGTACTTC. Its translation is CSVEGGPDEQYF.

As regards this clone: Other DNA sequences in this specimen translate into the identical CDR3. CDR3 bases: TGTGCCAGCAGCCAGGGCTACGAGCAGTACTTC. The encoded protein is CASSQGYEQYF. The chain links TRBV14 to TRBJ2-7; no reliable D call. The CDR3 contains 11 residues. The V and J ends lost 3 bases and 3 bases respectively, with 3 bases between them. The V gene's germline CDR1 is SGHDN and CDR2 FVKESK.

The V and J genes are TRBV20-1 and TRBJ1-5; D not certain. V gave up 0 bases and J gave up 7 bases, with 4 bases separating them. The CDR3 consists of 11 residues. Germline assignment: CDR1 DFQATT and CDR2 SNEGSKA (reference sequence). The CDR3: CSARDEQPQHF. DNA for the CDR3: TGCAGTGCTAGAGATGAACAGCCCCAGCATTTT.

The chain combines TRBV19 with TRBJ1-5; 7 bases are shared with TRBD1. V dropped 5 bases and J dropped 6; count of bases not matched to a gene: 10. The CDR3 has 15 residues. The germline V gene has CDR1 LNHDA and CDR2 SQIVND (reference sequence). The CDR3 DNA sequence: TGTGCCAGTAGTGTTTCAGACAGGGATCGTCAGCCCCAGCATTTT. It is translated as CASSVSDRDRQPQHF.

This clone was counted once. The chain has TRBV2 and TRBJ2-1; D gene ambiguous. Trimming took 3 bases from V and 0 from J, leaving 6 bases between them. The CDR3 loop spans 14 amino acids. Germline V gives CDR1 SNHLY, CDR2 FYNNEI. This CDR3 is CASSEDYSYNEQFF. The CDR3, as DNA: TGTGCCAGCAGTGAGGATTACTCCTACAATGAGCAGTTCTTC. Full variable domain (remainder filled in from reference TRBV2 and TRBJ2-1): EPEVTQTPSHQVTQMGQEVILRCVPISNHLYFYWYRQILGQKVEFLVSFYNNEISEKSEIFDDQFSVERPDGSNFTLKIRSTKLEDSAMYFCASSEDYSYNEQFFGPGTRLTVL.

CDR3 sequence reads: CASSPLQGEWNEQYF. DNA of the CDR3: TGTGCCAGCTCACCATTACAGGGTGAGTGGAACGAGCAGTACTTC. The chain carries TRBV18 and TRBJ2-7, with D possibly TRBD1 on 6 matching bases. Germline V gene data show CDR1 as KGHSH and CDR2 as LQKENI. This CDR3 comprises 15 residues. V lost 2 bases to trimming and J lost 5 bases, with 16 bases between them.

The CDR3 DNA follows: TGCGCCAGCAGCCAATTAGGGACGCCTCACAATGAGCAGTTCTTC. Translation: CASSQLGTPHNEQFF. The gene calls are TRBV4-1 and TRBJ2-1, with D possibly called TRBD1 or TRBD2 (5 bases each). This CDR3 region has 15 residues. V was clipped by 2 bases and J by 5 bases, with 13 bases between them. CDR1 is MGHRA and CDR2 is YSYEKL in the germline V gene.

The chain recombines TRBV29-1 with TRBJ2-2; D uncertain. V lost 7 bases, J lost 3 bases, and 12 bases lay in between. Germline values: CDR1 SQVTM, CDR2 ANQGSEA. This CDR3 region has 13 residues. In nucleotides, the CDR3 is TGCAGCGGAAAAACAACCCACACCGGGGAGCTGTTTTTT. It specifies CSGKTTHTGELFF.

The chain combines TRBV5-1 with TRBJ1-4, with 7 bases aligning to TRBD1. The V gene's germline CDR1 is SGHRS and CDR2 YFSETQ. V gave up 3 bases and J gave up 5 bases; unmatched junction bases: 7. The CDR3 length is 15 residues. CDR3 protein: CASSSGGRGNEKLFF. The DNA of the CDR3 is TGCGCCAGCAGCTCCGGTGGCAGGGGGAATGAAAAACTGTTTTTT. Complete variable domain (other parts from reference TRBV5-1 and TRBJ1-4): KAGVTQTPRYLIKTRGQQVTLSCSPISGHRSVSWYQQTPGQGLQFLFEYFSETQRNKGNFPGRFSGRQFSNSRSEMNVSTLELGDSALYLCASSSGGRGNEKLFFGSGTQLSVL.

The chain has TRBV2 and TRBJ2-3; D remains unclear. Trimming took off 8 bases at V and 5 bases at J, with 11 bases between the two ends. The CDR3 covers 12 residues. The V gene's germline CDR1 is SNHLY and CDR2 FYNNEI. CDR3 in amino acids: CASSRIGDTQYF. The CDR3 coding sequence is TGTGCCAGCTCCAGGATAGGAGATACGCAGTATTTT. Supplemented by reference TRBV2 and TRBJ2-3, the full variable domain reads EPEVTQTPSHQVTQMGQEVILRCVPISNHLYFYWYRQILGQKVEFLVSFYNNEISEKSEIFDDQFSVERPDGSNFTLKIRSTKLEDSAMYFCASSRIGDTQYFGPGTRLTVL.

J is TRBJ2-3 and V is TRBV2; a weak D match, TRBD1 (6 bases). Germline V lookup: CDR1 SNHLY, CDR2 FYNNEI. The germline V and J ends were trimmed by 7 bases and 3 bases, with 14 bases remaining between them. CDR3 length: 14 amino acids. DNA of the CDR3: TGTGCCAGCATGCCGGGACAAGAGACAGATACGCAGTATTTT. Amino acids: CASMPGQETDTQYF.

Concerning this clone itself: Relative to the germline gene, one junction end is altered; a read error may explain this. This chain's CDR3 is CASSPSKDTEAFF. CDR3 in DNA: TGTGCTAGCAGCCCGTCAAAGGACACTGAAGCTTTCTTT. The chain has TRBV7-7 and TRBJ1-1; D is undetermined. CDR1 and CDR2 from the germline V gene are SSHAT and FNYEAQ (reference sequence). The CDR3 is made up of 13 amino acids.

The chain joins TRBV7-3 to TRBJ2-5; D might be TRBD1 (5 bases). V gave up 5 bases and J gave up 3 bases, with 16 bases separating them. The CDR3 covers 15 residues. The germline gives CDR1 SGHTA, CDR2 FQGTGA. The CDR3: CASSTQGQGKETQYF. CDR3 sequence (DNA): TGTGCCAGCAGCACTCAAGGCCAGGGAAAAGAGACCCAGTACTTC. The variable domain in full, completed from reference TRBV7-3 and TRBJ2-5, reads GAGVSQTPSNKVTEKGKYVELRCDPISGHTALYWYRQSLGQGPEFLIYFQGTGAADDSGLPNDRFFAVRPEGSVSTLKIQRTERGDSAVYLCASSTQGQGKETQYFGPGTRLLVL.

This chain links TRBV18 with TRBJ2-7; D may be TRBD1 (6 bases). Deletions cut 3 bases from V and 3 bases from J, with 18 bases between. Germline V lookup: CDR1 KGHSH, CDR2 LQKENI. The length of the CDR3 is 16 residues. The CDR3 reads CASSPTVLSGVYEQYF. The CDR3 bases are TGTGCCAGCTCACCTACGGTTTTATCAGGGGTCTACGAGCAGTACTTC.

This chain joins TRBV5-1 and TRBJ2-3, with a weak D call TRBD2 (5 bases). This CDR3 is 14 amino acids long. CDR1 SGHRS and CDR2 YFSETQ come from the germline V gene. Trimming pared 4 bases from V and 0 bases from J, leaving 9 bases between. CDR3 sequence: CASSGSGSTDTQYF. For the CDR3, the DNA is TGCGCCAGCAGCGGAAGCGGTAGCACAGATACGCAGTATTTT.

The chain employs TRBV6-5 and TRBJ2-1; the D gene could be TRBD1 or TRBD2 (5 bases each). The V gene's germline CDR1 is MNHEY and CDR2 SVGAGI. V was clipped by 6 bases and J by 7 bases, with 19 bases between them. The CDR3 has 15 amino acids. The CDR3 spells CASSAGARRRNEQFF. In nucleotides, the CDR3 is TGTGCCAGCAGCGCCGGGGCGAGAAGGCGGAATGAGCAGTTCTTC.

V gene TRBV29-1 combines with J gene TRBJ1-2, with D tentatively TRBD1 (5 bases). Per the germline V gene, CDR1 is SQVTM and CDR2 is ANQGSEA. V lost 5 bases and J lost 0, with 10 bases in between. This CDR3 comprises 13 residues. CDR3 bases: TGCAGCGTTAGGACACGATCTAACTATGGCTACACCTTC. Protein sequence: CSVRTRSNYGYTF.

The CDR3: CASSSTGFSNQPQHF. CDR3 nucleotide sequence: TGTGCCAGCAGCTCCACAGGGTTTAGCAATCAGCCCCAGCATTTT. The chain carries TRBV5-6 and TRBJ1-5; D is possibly TRBD1 (6 bases). Germline V gene data show CDR1 as SGHDT and CDR2 as YYEEEE. The CDR3 runs to 15 residues. V dropped 3 bases and J dropped 0 bases, with 10 bases sitting between them. Supplemented by reference TRBV5-6 and TRBJ1-5, the full variable domain reads DAGVTQSPTHLIKTRGQQVTLRCSPKSGHDTVSWYQQALGQGPQFIFQYYEEEERQRGNFPDRFSGHQFPNYSSELNVNALLLGDSALYLCASSSTGFSNQPQHFGDGTRLSIL.

The gene calls are TRBV27 and TRBJ2-4; D is undetermined. The CDR3 has 14 residues. In germline, CDR1 is MNHEY, CDR2 SMNVEV (reference sequence). V lost 4 bases and J lost 9, with 16 bases in between. The DNA of the CDR3 is TGTGCCAGCAGTTACTATCGGTCAACTGGCATTCAGTACTTC. This sequence encodes CASSYYRSTGIQYF.

V gene TRBV28 combines with J gene TRBJ1-1, with D uncertain. V lost 5 bases and J 6 bases, leaving 19 bases between the germline ends. Per the germline V gene, CDR1 is MDHEN and CDR2 is SYDVKM. The CDR3 consists of 15 residues. CDR3 coding DNA: TGTGCCAGCAGTCCCGACCTAGGCGGGAAACCTGAAGCTTTCTTT. It is translated as CASSPDLGGKPEAFF.

This clone was counted once. This chain uses TRBV7-2 with TRBJ2-3; the D gene could be TRBD1 or TRBD2 (5 bases each). Trimming removed 1 base at V and 6 bases at J, with 14 bases between. CDR3 length: 15 amino acids. Germline loops: CDR1 SGHTA, CDR2 FQGNSA. The CDR3 region is CASSLEWGSGDTQYF. For the CDR3, the DNA is TGTGCCAGCAGCTTAGAATGGGGGAGTGGTGATACGCAGTATTTT.

V is TRBV30 and J is TRBJ1-1, with D possibly TRBD1 on 5 matching bases. V lost 5 bases to trimming and J lost 0 bases, with 16 bases between them. The CDR3 length is 15 residues. Germline V CDR1 and CDR2: GTSNPN, SVGIG (reference sequence). CDR3 in DNA: TGTGCCTGGCTTTTGAGTGTAGGGGTGAACACTGAAGCTTTCTTT. Amino acid sequence: CAWLLSVGVNTEAFF.

The chain links TRBV9 to TRBJ1-1; 7 bases line up with TRBD1. Trimming cost V 2 bases and J 6 bases; bases outside gene matches: 7. In germline, CDR1 is SGDLS, CDR2 YYNGEE. CDR3 size: 14 residues. CDR3 DNA: TGTGCCAGCAGCGTTTTGCAGGGGGGCGCTGAAGCTTTCTTT. This encodes CASSVLQGGAEAFF.

The J gene is TRBJ2-5, the V gene TRBV28, with D hard to call. Trimming shortened V by 5 bases and J by 2 bases, and 15 bases separated the two germline ends. CDR1 MDHEN and CDR2 SYDVKM come from the germline V gene. The CDR3 has 15 amino acids. The CDR3 spells CASSPPRGRQETQYF. CDR3 bases: TGTGCCAGCAGTCCCCCCCGAGGAAGACAAGAGACCCAGTACTTC.

This clone was counted a few times. The chain combines TRBV5-4 with TRBJ2-7; 10 nucleotides match TRBD2. Germline CDR1 is SGHNT and CDR2 is YYREEE (reference sequence). V lost 0 bases to trimming and J lost 5 bases; unmatched junction nucleotides: 5. This CDR3 contains 15 residues. The CDR3: CASSLELAGIDEQYF. CDR3 sequence (DNA): TGTGCCAGCAGCTTGGAACTAGCGGGGATTGACGAGCAGTACTTC.

The chain carries TRBV7-3 and TRBJ2-1, with 7 bases identical to TRBD2. J was trimmed by 6 bases and V by 2 bases; bases with no gene match: 7. The CDR3 is 15 residues long. Germline V gene sequence: CDR1 SGHTA, CDR2 FQGTGA. CDR3 sequence reads: CASSLAGAPSNEQFF. DNA of the CDR3: TGTGCCAGCAGCTTAGCGGGAGCCCCTTCCAATGAGCAGTTCTTC.

The rearrangement joins TRBV5-6 to TRBJ1-5, with 7 positions matching TRBD1. Germline-derived CDR1 and CDR2 are SGHDT and YYEEEE. Germline trimming cut 4 bases from V and 1 base from J; bases unmatched to any gene: 8. This CDR3 is 16 amino acids long. CDR3 DNA: TGTGCCAGCAGCAGGGGACAGACGGGAAGCAATCAGCCCCAGCATTTT. Amino acid sequence: CASSRGQTGSNQPQHF.

The chain couples TRBV4-2 to TRBJ2-7, with D perhaps matching TRBD1 (6 bases). Trimming removed 3 bases at V and 2 bases at J, with 8 bases between. CDR1 and CDR2 from the germline V gene are LGHNA and YNFKEQ. This CDR3 comprises 13 residues. As DNA, the CDR3 is TGTGCCAGCAGCCAGGGACAAACCTACGAGCAGTACTTC. Translation gives CASSQGQTYEQYF.

The V and J genes are TRBV7-9 and TRBJ2-3, with TRBD2 matching 10 bases. V was pared by 5 bases and J by 5 bases, with 10 bases of the junction left unmatched. The CDR3 has 16 residues. CDR1 and CDR2 from the germline V gene are SEHNR and FQNEAQ (reference sequence). CDR3 sequence: CASSPSSGRAVDTQYF. The CDR3 DNA is TGTGCCAGCAGCCCCTCTAGCGGGAGAGCGGTAGATACGCAGTATTTT.

The rearrangement uses TRBV27 and TRBJ2-5; D call uncertain. Looked up from germline, CDR1 is MNHEY and CDR2 is SMNVEV (reference sequence). This CDR3 has 13 amino acids. V gave up 7 bases and J gave up 5 bases, with 14 bases separating them. Here the CDR3 reads CASTPRYMETQYF. The CDR3 nucleotides are TGTGCCAGCACTCCCAGGTACATGGAGACCCAGTACTTC.

This sequence joins TRBV7-3 and TRBJ2-7, with D unclear. The CDR3 has 14 amino acids. Germline CDR1 reads SGHTA; CDR2 reads FQGTGA. Trimming took 5 bases from V and 0 from J, leaving 11 bases between them. The CDR3 region has the DNA TGTGCCAGCAGCCCCCTATTAAGCTCCTACGAGCAGTACTTC. It encodes CASSPLLSSYEQYF.